This TCR beta chain was captured by sequencing in a study of shared clonotypes between healthy human individuals. There were only Caucasian adults among the donors, and all lived in Nashville, Tennessee. The V and J ends lost 4 bases and 3 bases, in that order; junction bases with no gene match: 1. In germline, CDR1 is SQVTM, CDR2 ANQGSEA. The CDR3 is made up of 12 amino acids. Several immunoSEQ 96-well plates shared each subset's DNA, each plate a replicate. The DNA input per sorted-subset replicate PCR was around 200 ng, corresponding to 25,000 to 30,000 T cell genomes. TCRdb's table, derived via immunoSEQ multiplex PCR, lists solely in-frame clones and lacks some. Among 180,000 or so clones, roughly 91% were seen once, and the ten largest hold around 0.067%.

The sample was naive CD4+ T cells sorted from blood. The subset denotes: CD45RA+ positively selected. The sequence was obtained from a woman in her 30s in good health. The chain is built from TRBV29-1 and TRBJ1-2, with 8 bases matching TRBD1. This CDR3 reads CSVVTGDYGYTF. CDR3 DNA sequence: TGCAGCGTTGTGACAGGGGACTATGGCTACACCTTC.